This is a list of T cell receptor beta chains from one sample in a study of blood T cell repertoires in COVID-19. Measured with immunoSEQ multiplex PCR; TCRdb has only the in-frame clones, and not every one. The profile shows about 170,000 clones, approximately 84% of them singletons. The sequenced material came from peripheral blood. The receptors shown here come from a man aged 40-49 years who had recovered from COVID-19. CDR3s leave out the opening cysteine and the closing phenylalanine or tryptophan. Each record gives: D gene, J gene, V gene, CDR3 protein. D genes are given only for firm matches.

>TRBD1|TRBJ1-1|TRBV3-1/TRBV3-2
ASSQATGGRFMNTEAF
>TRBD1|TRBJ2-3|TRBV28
ASRRDRVTDTQY
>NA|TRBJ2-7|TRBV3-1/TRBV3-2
ASTPGGLWHEQY
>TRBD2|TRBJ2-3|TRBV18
ASSPSLGEAGEWLDTQY
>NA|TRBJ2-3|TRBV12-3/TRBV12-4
ASSLLRSDTQY
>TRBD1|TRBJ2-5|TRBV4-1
ASSRQGDETQY
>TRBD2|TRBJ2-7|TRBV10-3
AISERELAGGQKINYEQY
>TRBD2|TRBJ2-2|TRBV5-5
ATGGGNTGELF
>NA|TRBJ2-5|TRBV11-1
ASSLWREQETQY
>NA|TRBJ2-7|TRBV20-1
SASNTEFYEQY
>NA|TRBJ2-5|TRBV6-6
ASSPAGGGSPETQY
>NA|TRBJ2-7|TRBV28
ASSLFAQASYEQY
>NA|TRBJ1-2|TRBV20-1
SVERGFGYT
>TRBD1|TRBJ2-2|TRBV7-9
ASSGTGPNTGELF
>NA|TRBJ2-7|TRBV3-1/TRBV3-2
ASSQLGGEYSFEQY
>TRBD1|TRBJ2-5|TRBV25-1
ASRGQVEETQY
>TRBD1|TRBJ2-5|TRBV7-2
ASSLGAVTGSRETQY
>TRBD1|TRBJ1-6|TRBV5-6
ASSPTGTALSYNSPLH
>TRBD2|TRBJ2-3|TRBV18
ASSPTSGGTDTQY
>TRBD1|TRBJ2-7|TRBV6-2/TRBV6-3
ASSTSDRGVNEQY
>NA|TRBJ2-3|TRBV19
ASSIGQQDTQY
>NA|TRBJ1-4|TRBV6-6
ASSPIAGGEEKLF
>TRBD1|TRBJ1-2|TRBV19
ASSYRGGDGYT
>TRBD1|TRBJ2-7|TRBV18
ASSTGTGSYEQY
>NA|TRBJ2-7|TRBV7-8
ASSRDTYEQY
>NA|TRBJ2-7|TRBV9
ASSQAAGSGYEQY
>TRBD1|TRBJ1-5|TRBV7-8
ASSPGQGLGTGQPQH
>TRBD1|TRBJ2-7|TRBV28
ASIALQGAQGHEQY
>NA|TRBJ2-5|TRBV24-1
ATTGRDSQETQY
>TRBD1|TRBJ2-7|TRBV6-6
ASSQDRGPHYEQY
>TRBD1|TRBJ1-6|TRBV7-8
ASSLQGENSPLH
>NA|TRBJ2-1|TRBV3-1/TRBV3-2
ASSQVGTSHNEQF
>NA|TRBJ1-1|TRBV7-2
ASSLEEGLGTEAF
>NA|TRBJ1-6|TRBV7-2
ASSPNYNSPLH
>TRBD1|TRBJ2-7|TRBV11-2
ASSSSDRGGYEQY
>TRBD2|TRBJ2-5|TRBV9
ASSVALAGGETQY
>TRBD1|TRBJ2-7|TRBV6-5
ASSTGTGADEQY
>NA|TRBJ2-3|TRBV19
ASSIGSQGVDTQY
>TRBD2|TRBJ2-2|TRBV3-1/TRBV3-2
ASSPQLADTGELF
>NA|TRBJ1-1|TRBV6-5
ASKIQGSSNTEAF
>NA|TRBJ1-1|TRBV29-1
STRGNTEAF
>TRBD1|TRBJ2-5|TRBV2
ASSRDRMWETQY
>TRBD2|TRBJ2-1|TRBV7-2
ASSEGRGLAGGEQF
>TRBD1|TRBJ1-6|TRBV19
ASTTGSPYNSPLH
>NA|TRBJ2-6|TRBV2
ASSSGSGANVLT
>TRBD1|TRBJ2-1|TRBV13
ASSFTTGESYNEQF
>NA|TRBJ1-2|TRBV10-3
AISDLQATAVGGGYGHT
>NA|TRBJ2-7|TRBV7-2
ASSLDAGLDYEQY
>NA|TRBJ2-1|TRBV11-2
ASSPRTVYNEQF
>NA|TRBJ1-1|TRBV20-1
SASGTREAF
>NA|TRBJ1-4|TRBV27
ASSLSGTFEEKLF